This T cell receptor (beta chain) is from a study of blood T cell repertoires in COVID-19. Study overall: Sites across the United States, Italy and Spain contributed samples from acute and convalescent COVID-19.

Original data processing: From reference gene primer amplification, estimates of nucleated cell counts were derived. The protocol was immunoSEQ multiplex PCR, while the TCRdb copy is restricted to in-frame clones and leaves out a portion. That table is the source of V, J and clone size, and D and trimming were worked out from the DNA. The sample lists 250,000 or so clones, 87% occurring once. The CDR3 length is 14 residues. Germline values: CDR1 MNHEY, CDR2 SMNVEV (reference sequence). The junction had 3 bases not matched to a gene; V was cut back by 4 bases and J by 2 bases. The material sequenced was PBMCs or T cells enriched from blood (not recorded which). V gene TRBV27 combines with J gene TRBJ2-7; 9 bases fit TRBD2. The clonotype originates from a woman aged 25 to 45 with acute COVID-19. The CDR3 here is CASSWRGGTYEQYF. CDR3 sequence (DNA): TGTGCCAGCAGTTGGCGGGGGGGAACCTACGAGCAGTACTTC.